These T cell receptor beta chains were read from a single sample in a study of cytomegalovirus exposure and HLA in healthy donors. Repertoires were generated with immunoSEQ multiplex PCR, while TCRdb's copy carries only in-frame clones and drops some. This sample carries 50,000 or so clones, with about 2.1% going to the ten biggest clones. The sequencing sample was made of PBMCs. The receptors come from a woman in her late teens or twenties in good health and CMV-seronegative. CDR3s include the opening cysteine and the closing phenylalanine or tryptophan. The D gene is left open where the match is weak.

TRBD2 TRBJ2-5 TRBV4-2 TGTGCCAGCAGCCAAGATTTTAGCGGGGGGGCCGAGACCCAGTACTTC CASSQDFSGGAETQYF
- TRBJ2-1 TRBV6-4 TGTGCCAGCAGTGCAGGGGCCGAATACAATGAGCAGTTCTTC CASSAGAEYNEQFF
- TRBJ2-1 TRBV19 TGTGCCAGTAGCTCCGGACTACCCAAATTTAATGAGCAGTTCTTC CASSSGLPKFNEQFF
TRBD2 TRBJ2-3 TRBV4-2 TGTGCCAGCAGCCACAGTGTCGCTAGCGGGGGGCATACGCAGTATTTT CASSHSVASGGHTQYF
- TRBJ2-4 TRBV5-1 TGCGCCAGCAGCTTGGGGGGGCCCCCAAACATTCAGTACTTC CASSLGGPPNIQYF
- TRBJ2-5 TRBV5-1 TGCGCCAGCAGCTTGAGGGGCACGAGTCTGGCAGAGGAGACCCAGTACTTC CASSLRGTSLAEETQYF
- TRBJ2-3 TRBV5-1 TGCGCCAGCAGCTTGGGGGGGCGGACAGATACGCAGTATTTT CASSLGGRTDTQYF
- TRBJ2-2 TRBV2 TGTGCCAGCAGTGAAACAACCGGGGAGCTGTTTTTT CASSETTGELFF
- TRBJ1-2 TRBV7-2 TGTGCCAGCAGCTTAGGAGGGCCACCGCCGAACTATGGCTACACCTTC CASSLGGPPPNYGYTF
- TRBJ1-6 TRBV7-2 TGTGCCAGCAGCTCCCCAGCCCCCAGGGATTCACCCCTCCACTTT CASSSPAPRDSPLHF
TRBD1 TRBJ2-5 TRBV2 TGTGCCAGCACAGAACAGGGGGCTGGGGAGACCCAGTACTTC CASTEQGAGETQYF
TRBD1 TRBJ1-4 TRBV5-1 TGCGCCAGCAGGGACCGGGACAGGGCTGATGAAAAACTGTTTTTT CASRDRDRADEKLFF
- TRBJ1-1 TRBV11-2 TGTGCCAGCGGCCCGGACAGGAACACTGAAGCTTTCTTT CASGPDRNTEAFF
- TRBJ1-6 TRBV5-4 TGTGCCAGCAGTCCCACTTTTTTGGATTCACCCCTCCACTTT CASSPTFLDSPLHF
- TRBJ1-5 TRBV2 TGTGCCAGCAGTGGGAGACAGATCCTCAATCAGCCCCAGCATTTT CASSGRQILNQPQHF
TRBD2 TRBJ2-6 TRBV29-1 TGCAGCGTTGAAGGCGGGACTACCAACGTCCTGACTTTC CSVEGGTTNVLTF
- TRBJ2-1 TRBV5-1 TGCGCCAGCAACGACTTGGTAGGTGAGCAGTTCTTC CASNDLVGEQFF
- TRBJ2-3 TRBV18 TGTGCCAGCTCACCAGGGGGCGCCCCCATTAAGCAGTATTTT CASSPGGAPIKQYF
- TRBJ1-1 TRBV11-2 TGTGCCAGCAGCTTGGACAACATGAACACTGAAGCTTTCTTT CASSLDNMNTEAFF
- TRBJ2-5 TRBV5-1 TGCGCCAGCAGCCTGTTTCAAGAGACCCAGTACTTC CASSLFQETQYF
- TRBJ1-6 TRBV18 TGTGCCAGCTCCCCCCTCGAGGGGGAATCACCCCTCCACTTT CASSPLEGESPLHF
TRBD1 TRBJ1-1 TRBV14 TGTGCCAGCAGCTACGACAGGGTTGGGGCTTTCTTT CASSYDRVGAFF
- TRBJ2-5 TRBV4-2 TGTGCCAGCAGCCAGACTCAAGAGACCCAGTACTTC CASSQTQETQYF
TRBD1 TRBJ2-2 TRBV5-1 TGCGCCAGCAGCTTGGGGGCGGCAGGGGGAAACACCGGGGAGCTGTTTTTT CASSLGAAGGNTGELFF
- TRBJ2-7 TRBV19 TGTGCCAGTAGTAACGGGGGAGCCTACGAGCAGTACTTC CASSNGGAYEQYF
- TRBJ1-2 TRBV2 TGTGCCAGCAGTGAACAGGGTAACTATGGCTACACCTTC CASSEQGNYGYTF
TRBD1 TRBJ1-2 TRBV18 TGTGCCAGCTCACCAGCACAGGGGATCGGCTATGGCTACACCTTC CASSPAQGIGYGYTF
- TRBJ2-3 TRBV18 TGTGCCAGCTCACCGGGGGCGGGGGCGGCAGATACGCAGTATTTT CASSPGAGAADTQYF
- TRBJ1-6 TRBV6-5 TGTGCCAGCAGTTACGGGGGGTTTGACGGTTCACCCCTACACTTT CASSYGGFDGSPLHF
- TRBJ2-7 TRBV25-1 TGTGCCAGCAGTGAATATAACGAGCAGTACTTC CASSEYNEQYF
- TRBJ1-1 TRBV7-9 TGTGCCAGCAGCTTAGATATCAGGGGAGCTTTCTTT CASSLDIRGAFF
TRBD2 TRBJ2-3 TRBV6-5 TGTGCCAGCAGTTACATCAGGAGGGGAGGGACAGATACGCAGTATTTT CASSYIRRGGTDTQYF
- TRBJ2-6 TRBV30 TGTGCCTGGAGTCCCGAGATCTCTGGGGCCAACGTCCTGACTTTC CAWSPEISGANVLTF
- TRBJ1-6 TRBV4-1 TGCGCCAGCAGCCTCCCCCCCAGCTCCTATAATTCACCCCTCCACTTT CASSLPPSSYNSPLHF
TRBD1 TRBJ2-7 TRBV19 TGTGCCAGTAGTATGACCGGGACAGGGGCCTACGAGCAGTACTTC CASSMTGTGAYEQYF
- TRBJ1-2 TRBV18 TGTGCCAGCTCACCTCAGGACACGAGCTACACCTTC CASSPQDTSYTF